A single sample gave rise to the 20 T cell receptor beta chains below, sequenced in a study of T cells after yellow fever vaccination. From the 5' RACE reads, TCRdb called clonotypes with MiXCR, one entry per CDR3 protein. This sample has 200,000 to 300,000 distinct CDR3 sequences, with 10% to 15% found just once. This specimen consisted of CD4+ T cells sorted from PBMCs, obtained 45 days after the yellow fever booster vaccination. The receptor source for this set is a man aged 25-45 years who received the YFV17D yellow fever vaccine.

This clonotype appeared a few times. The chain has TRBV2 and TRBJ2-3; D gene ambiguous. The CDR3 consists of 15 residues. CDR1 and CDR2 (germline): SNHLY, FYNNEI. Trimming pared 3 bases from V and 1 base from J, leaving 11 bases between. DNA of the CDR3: TGTGCCAGCAGTGACCAAGCACCAGGCACAGATACGCAGTATTTT. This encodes CASSDQAPGTDTQYF.

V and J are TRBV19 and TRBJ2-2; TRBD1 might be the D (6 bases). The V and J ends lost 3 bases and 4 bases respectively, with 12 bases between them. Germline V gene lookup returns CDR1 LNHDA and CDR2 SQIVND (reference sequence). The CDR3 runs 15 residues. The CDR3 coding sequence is TGTGCCAGTAGTATCAGGGGCGGCGGCACCGGGGAGCTGTTTTTT. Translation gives CASSIRGGGTGELFF.

CDR3 coding DNA: TGTGCCAGCAGGGCCGGAGGGCTAGCGGTCATGAATGAGCAGTTCTTC. This encodes CASRAGGLAVMNEQFF. The chain links TRBV6-1 to TRBJ2-1; 7 positions match TRBD2. The CDR3 runs 16 residues. Germline V gene lookup returns CDR1 MNHNS and CDR2 SASEGT. The V segment lost 6 bases and the J segment 7 bases; nucleotides outside the gene matches: 15.

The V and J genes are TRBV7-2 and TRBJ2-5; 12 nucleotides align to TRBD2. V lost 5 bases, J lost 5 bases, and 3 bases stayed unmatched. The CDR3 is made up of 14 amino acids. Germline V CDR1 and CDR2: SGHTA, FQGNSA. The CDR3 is CASSAGTSGETQYF. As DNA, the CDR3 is TGTGCCAGCAGCGCCGGGACTAGCGGGGAGACCCAGTACTTC.

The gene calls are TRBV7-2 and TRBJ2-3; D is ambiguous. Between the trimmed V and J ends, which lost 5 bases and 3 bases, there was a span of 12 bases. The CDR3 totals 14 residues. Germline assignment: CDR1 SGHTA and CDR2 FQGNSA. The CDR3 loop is CASSRGRGTDTQYF. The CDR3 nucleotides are TGTGCCAGCAGCCGCGGAAGAGGAACAGATACGCAGTATTTT.

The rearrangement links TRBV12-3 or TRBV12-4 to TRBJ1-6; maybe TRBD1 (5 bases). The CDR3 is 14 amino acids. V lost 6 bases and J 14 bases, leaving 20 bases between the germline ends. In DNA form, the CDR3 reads TGTGCCAGCAGCCCTGAGGGGTCGCCAATGGCCCTCCACTTT. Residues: CASSPEGSPMALHF.

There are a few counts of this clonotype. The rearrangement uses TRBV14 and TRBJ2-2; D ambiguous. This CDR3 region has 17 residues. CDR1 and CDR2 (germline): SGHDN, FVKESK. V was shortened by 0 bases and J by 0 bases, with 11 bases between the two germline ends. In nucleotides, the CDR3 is TGTGCCAGCAGCCAAGATAGGGCCAGCGCGAACACCGGGGAGCTGTTTTTT. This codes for CASSQDRASANTGELFF.

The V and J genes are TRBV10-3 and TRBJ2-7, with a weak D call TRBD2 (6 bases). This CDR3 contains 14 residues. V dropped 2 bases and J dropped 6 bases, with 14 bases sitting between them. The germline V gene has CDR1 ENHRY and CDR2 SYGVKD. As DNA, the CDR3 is TGTGCCATCAGTGAGGGAGGGCTACCAGCCGAGCAGTACTTC. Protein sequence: CAISEGGLPAEQYF.

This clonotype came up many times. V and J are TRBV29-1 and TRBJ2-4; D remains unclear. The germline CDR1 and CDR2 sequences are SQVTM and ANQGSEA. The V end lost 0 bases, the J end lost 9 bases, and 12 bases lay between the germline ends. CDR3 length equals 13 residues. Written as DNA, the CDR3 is TGCAGCGTTGAAGAAACCGGGTTCGCCATTCAGTACTTC. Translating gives CSVEETGFAIQYF.

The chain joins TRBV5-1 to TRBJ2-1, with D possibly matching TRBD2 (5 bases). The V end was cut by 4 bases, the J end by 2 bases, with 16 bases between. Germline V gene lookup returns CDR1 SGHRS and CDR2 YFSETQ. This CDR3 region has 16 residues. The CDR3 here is CASSQELGGTYNEQFF. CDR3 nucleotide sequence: TGCGCCAGCAGCCAAGAGTTAGGAGGCACCTACAATGAGCAGTTCTTC.

As DNA, the CDR3 is TGTGCCACCAGTGACGGCAGTATCAATCAGCCCCAGCATTTT. This translates into CATSDGSINQPQHF. The gene calls are TRBV24-1 and TRBJ1-5, with D hard to call. CDR3 length equals 14 residues. Trimming stripped 4 bases from V and 3 bases from J, with 9 bases between. Germline CDR1 reads KGHDR; CDR2 reads SFDVKD.

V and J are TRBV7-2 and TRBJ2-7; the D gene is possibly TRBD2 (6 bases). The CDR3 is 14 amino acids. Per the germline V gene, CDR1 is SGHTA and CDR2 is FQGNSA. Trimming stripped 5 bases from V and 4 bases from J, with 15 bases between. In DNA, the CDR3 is TGTGCCAGCAGCGCCGGCCTAGCGCGGTACGAGCAGTACTTC. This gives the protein CASSAGLARYEQYF.

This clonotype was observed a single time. CDR3 coding DNA: TGCAGTGCTAGCCTTCGGACCGCCCACTCCTACAATGAGCAGTTCTTC. It encodes CSASLRTAHSYNEQFF. The chain joins TRBV20-1 to TRBJ2-1; D remains ambiguous. The V end lost 3 bases, the J end lost 0 bases, and 15 bases lay between the germline ends. Germline V CDR1 and CDR2: DFQATT, SNEGSKA (reference sequence). The CDR3 loop spans 16 amino acids.

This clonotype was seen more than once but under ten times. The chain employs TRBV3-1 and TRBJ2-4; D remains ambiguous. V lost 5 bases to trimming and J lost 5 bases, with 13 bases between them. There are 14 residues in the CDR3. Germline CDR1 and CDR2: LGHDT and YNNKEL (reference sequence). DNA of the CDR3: TGTGCCAGCAGCTCGTACTCTCGGGAAAACATTCAGTACTTC. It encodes CASSSYSRENIQYF.

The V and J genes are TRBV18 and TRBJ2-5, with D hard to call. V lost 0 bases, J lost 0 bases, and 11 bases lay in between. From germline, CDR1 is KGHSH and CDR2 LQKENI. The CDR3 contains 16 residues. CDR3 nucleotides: TGTGCCAGCTCACCACCGCGCAGGACGTACCAAGAGACCCAGTACTTC. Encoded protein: CASSPPRRTYQETQYF.

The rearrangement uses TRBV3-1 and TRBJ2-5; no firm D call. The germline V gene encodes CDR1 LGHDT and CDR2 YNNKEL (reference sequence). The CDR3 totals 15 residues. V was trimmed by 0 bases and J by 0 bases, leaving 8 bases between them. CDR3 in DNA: TGTGCCAGCAGCCAAGACCCAGCGTACCAAGAGACCCAGTACTTC. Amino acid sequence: CASSQDPAYQETQYF.

The CDR3 nucleotides are TGTGCCAGTTCAGGGGGGCAAGAGACCCAGTACTTC. Its translation: CASSGGQETQYF. The J gene is TRBJ2-5, the V gene TRBV9, with a tentative D call TRBD1 (7 bases). Trimming removed 8 bases from V and 2 bases from J, with 10 bases in between. Germline CDR1 and CDR2: SGDLS and YYNGEE. The CDR3 has 12 amino acids.

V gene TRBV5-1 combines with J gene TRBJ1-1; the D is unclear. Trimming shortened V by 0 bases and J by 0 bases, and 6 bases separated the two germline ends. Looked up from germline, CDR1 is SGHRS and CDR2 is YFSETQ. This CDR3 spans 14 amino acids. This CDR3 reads CASSLDAVNTEAFF. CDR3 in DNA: TGCGCCAGCAGCTTGGATGCAGTGAACACTGAAGCTTTCTTT.

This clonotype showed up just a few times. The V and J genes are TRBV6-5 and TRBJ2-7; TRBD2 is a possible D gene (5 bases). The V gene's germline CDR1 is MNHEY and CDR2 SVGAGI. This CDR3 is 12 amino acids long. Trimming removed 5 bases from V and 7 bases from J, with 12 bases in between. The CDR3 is CASSGVQREQYF. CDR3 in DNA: TGTGCCAGCAGTGGAGTCCAGCGGGAGCAGTACTTC.

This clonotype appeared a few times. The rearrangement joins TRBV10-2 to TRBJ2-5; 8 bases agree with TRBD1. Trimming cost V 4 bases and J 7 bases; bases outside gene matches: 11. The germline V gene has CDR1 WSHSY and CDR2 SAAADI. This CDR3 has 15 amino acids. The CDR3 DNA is TGCGCCAGCAGTGTGGGACAGGCGGTCCGGGGGACCCAGTACTTC. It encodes CASSVGQAVRGTQYF.